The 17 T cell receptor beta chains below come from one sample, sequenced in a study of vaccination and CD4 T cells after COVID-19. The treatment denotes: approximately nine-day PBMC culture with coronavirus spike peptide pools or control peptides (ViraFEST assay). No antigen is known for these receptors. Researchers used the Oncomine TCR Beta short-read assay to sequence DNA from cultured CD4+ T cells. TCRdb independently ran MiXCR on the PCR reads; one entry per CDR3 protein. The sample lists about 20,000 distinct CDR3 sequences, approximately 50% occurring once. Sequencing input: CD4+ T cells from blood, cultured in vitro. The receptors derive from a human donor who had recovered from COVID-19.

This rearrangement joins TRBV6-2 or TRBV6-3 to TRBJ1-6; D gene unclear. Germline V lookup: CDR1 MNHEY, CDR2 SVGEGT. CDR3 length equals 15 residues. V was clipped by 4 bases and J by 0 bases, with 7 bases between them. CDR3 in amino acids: CASSSTSSYNSPLHF. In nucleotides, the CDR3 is TGTGCCAGCAGTTCTACGAGCTCCTATAATTCACCCCTCCACTTT.

In DNA form, the CDR3 reads TGCAGTGCTGTTACAGGGGGCCGGGGTCAGCCCCAGCATTTT. It encodes CSAVTGGRGQPQHF. V is TRBV20-1 and J is TRBJ1-5; 9 bases match TRBD1. The length of the CDR3 is 14 residues. Germline values: CDR1 DFQATT, CDR2 SNEGSKA (reference sequence). J was trimmed by 6 bases and V by 5 bases; bases with no gene match: 8.

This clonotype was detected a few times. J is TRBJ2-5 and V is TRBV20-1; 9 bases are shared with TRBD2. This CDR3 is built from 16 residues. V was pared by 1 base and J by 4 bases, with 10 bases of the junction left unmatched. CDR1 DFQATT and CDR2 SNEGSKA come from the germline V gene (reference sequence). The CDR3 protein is CSARVVRGGSLETQYF. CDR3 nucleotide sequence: TGCAGTGCTAGAGTGGTGCGGGGGGGCTCGTTAGAGACCCAGTACTTC.

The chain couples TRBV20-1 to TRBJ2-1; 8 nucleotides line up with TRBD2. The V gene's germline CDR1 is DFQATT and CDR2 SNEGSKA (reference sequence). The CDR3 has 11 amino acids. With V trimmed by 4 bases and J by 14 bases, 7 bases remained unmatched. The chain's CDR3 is CSATGGTREFF. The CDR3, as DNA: TGCAGTGCTACCGGCGGGACTAGGGAGTTCTTC.

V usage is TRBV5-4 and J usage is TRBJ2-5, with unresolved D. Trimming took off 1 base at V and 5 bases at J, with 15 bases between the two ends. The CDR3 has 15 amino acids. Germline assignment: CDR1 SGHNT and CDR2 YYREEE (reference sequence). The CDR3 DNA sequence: TGTGCCAGCAGCTTGCGGACGTTATATCTGGAGACCCAGTACTTC. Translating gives CASSLRTLYLETQYF.

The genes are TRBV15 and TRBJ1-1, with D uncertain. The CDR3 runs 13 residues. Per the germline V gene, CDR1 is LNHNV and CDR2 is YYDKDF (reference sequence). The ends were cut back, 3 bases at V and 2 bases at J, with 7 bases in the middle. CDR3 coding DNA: TGTGCCACCAGCAGGACGGGTAACACTGAAGCTTTCTTT. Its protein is CATSRTGNTEAFF.

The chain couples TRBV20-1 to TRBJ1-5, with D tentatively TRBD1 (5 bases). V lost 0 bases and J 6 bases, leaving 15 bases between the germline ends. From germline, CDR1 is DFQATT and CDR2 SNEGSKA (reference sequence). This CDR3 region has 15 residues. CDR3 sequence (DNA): TGCAGTGCTAGAGATATGAGGCAGGGCGGTCAGCCCCAGCATTTT. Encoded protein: CSARDMRQGGQPQHF.

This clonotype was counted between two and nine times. The CDR3 here is CASSLALTAYGYTF. The CDR3 DNA reads TGCGCCAGCAGCTTGGCCCTGACAGCCTATGGCTACACCTTC. The chain combines TRBV5-1 with TRBJ1-2; tentative D call: TRBD1 (5 bases). Trimming cost V 0 bases and J 4 bases, with 10 bases left between them. Germline V lookup: CDR1 SGHRS, CDR2 YFSETQ. This CDR3 has 14 residues.

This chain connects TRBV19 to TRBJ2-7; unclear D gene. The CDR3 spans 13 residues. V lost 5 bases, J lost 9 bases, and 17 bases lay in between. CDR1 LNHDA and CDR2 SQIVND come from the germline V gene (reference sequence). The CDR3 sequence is CASSSTGGNRQYF. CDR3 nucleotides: TGTGCCAGTAGTTCCACCGGCGGAAATCGGCAGTACTTC.

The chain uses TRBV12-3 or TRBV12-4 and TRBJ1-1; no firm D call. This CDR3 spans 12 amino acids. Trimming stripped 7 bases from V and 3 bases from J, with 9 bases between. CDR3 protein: CASIGVYTEAFF. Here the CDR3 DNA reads TGTGCCAGCATCGGGGTCTACACTGAAGCTTTCTTT.

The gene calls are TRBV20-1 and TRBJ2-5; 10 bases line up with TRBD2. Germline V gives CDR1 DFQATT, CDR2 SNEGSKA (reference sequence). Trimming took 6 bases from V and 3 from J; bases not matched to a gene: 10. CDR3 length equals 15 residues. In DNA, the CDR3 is TGCAGTGCAGGGGTCAGCGGGGGGGCCAAAGAGACCCAGTACTTC. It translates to CSAGVSGGAKETQYF.

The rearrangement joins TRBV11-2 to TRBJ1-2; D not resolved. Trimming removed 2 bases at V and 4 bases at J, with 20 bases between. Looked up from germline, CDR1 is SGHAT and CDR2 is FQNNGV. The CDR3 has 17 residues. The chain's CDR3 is CASSLLAAQAHPYGYTF. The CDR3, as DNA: TGTGCCAGCAGCTTACTCGCAGCCCAGGCGCACCCCTATGGCTACACCTTC.

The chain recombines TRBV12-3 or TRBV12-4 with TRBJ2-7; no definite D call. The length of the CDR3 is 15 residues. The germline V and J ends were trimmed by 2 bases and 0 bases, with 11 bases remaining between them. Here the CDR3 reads CASSLTGLLSYEQYF. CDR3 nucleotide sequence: TGTGCCAGCAGTTTAACCGGGCTCCTCTCCTACGAGCAGTACTTC.

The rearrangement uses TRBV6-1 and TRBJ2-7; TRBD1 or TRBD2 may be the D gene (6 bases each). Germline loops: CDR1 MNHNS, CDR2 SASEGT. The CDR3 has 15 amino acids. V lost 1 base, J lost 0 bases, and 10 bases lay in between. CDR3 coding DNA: TGTGCCAGCAGTGAAGACGGGGGCAGCTCCTACGAGCAGTACTTC. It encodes CASSEDGGSSYEQYF.

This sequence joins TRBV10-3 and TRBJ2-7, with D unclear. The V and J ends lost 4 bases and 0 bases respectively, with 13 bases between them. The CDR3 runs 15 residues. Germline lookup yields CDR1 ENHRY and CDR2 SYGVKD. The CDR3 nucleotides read TGTGCCATCAGTGTCGGCCCGACGAACTCCTACGAGCAGTACTTC. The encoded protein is CAISVGPTNSYEQYF.

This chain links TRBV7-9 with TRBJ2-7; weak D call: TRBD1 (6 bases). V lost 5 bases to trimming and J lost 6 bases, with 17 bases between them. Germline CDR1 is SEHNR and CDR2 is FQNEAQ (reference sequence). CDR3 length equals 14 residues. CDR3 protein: CASSRTVTLFEQYF. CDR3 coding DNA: TGTGCCAGCAGCAGGACAGTTACGTTGTTCGAGCAGTACTTC.

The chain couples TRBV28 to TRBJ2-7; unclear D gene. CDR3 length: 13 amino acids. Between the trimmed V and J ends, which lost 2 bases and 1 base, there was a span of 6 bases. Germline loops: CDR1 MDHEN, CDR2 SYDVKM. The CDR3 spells CASSLARSYEQYF. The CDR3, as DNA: TGTGCCAGCAGTTTAGCCAGGTCCTACGAGCAGTACTTC.